This T cell receptor beta chain was identified during a study of blood T cell repertoires in COVID-19. The overall study: Collection of acute and convalescent COVID-19 samples took place in the United States, Italy and Spain.

Germline CDR1 SGHNT, CDR2 YENEEA. Trimming left V 0 bases short and J 1 base short, with 9 bases between. There are 15 residues in the CDR3. As processed by the authors: Amplification of reference gene primers was used by the study to estimate nucleated cell counts. The table came from immunoSEQ multiplex PCR; TCRdb's copy has only in-frame clones and leaves some out. Clone size and V and J calls were adopted from that table, with D and trimming inferred from the DNA. Among 10,000 to 15,000 clones listed, 70% to 75% were seen once. The rearrangement uses TRBV11-3 and TRBJ1-2; a possible D gene is TRBD1 (6 bases). This clonotype was obtained from a man aged 60-69 years with COVID-19, enrolled during active disease. The sequencing sample was made of peripheral blood. The CDR3 DNA is TGTGCCAGCAGCTTAGATGGGGGCGATAACTATGGCTACACCTTC. Residues: CASSLDGGDNYGYTF. The entire variable domain, with the rest obtained from reference TRBV11-3 and TRBJ1-2, is as follows: EAGVVQSPRYKIIEKKQPVAFWCNPISGHNTLYWYLQNLGQGPELLIRYENEEAVDDSQLPKDRFSAERLKGVDSTLKIQPAELGDSAVYLCASSLDGGDNYGYTFGSGTRLTVV.